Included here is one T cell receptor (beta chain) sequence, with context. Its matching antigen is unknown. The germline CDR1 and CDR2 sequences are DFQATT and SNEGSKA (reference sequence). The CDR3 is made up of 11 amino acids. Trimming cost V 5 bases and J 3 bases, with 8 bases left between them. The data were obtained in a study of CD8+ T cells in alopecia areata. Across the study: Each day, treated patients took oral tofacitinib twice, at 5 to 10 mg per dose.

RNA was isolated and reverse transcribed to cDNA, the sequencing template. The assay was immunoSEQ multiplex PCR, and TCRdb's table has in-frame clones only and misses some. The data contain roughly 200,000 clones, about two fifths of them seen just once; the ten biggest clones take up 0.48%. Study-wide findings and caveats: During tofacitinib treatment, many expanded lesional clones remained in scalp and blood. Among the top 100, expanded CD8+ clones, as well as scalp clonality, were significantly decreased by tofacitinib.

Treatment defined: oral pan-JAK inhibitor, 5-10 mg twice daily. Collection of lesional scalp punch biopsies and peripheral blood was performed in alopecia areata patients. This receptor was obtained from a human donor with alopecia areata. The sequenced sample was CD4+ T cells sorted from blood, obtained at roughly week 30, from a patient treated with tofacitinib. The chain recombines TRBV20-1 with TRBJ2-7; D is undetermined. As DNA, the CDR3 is TGCAGTGCTCGACTGATCTACGAGCAGTACTTC. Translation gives CSARLIYEQYF.